Listed here are 3 T cell receptor beta chains from one sample, sequenced in a study of blood T cells in healthy people across ages. The authors ran a second PCR of about 6 to 11 cycles using a sample-barcoded 5' primer and a J-beta primer mix. TCRdb reprocessed the 5' RACE reads via MiXCR and lists one record per CDR3 protein. The sample lists about a million distinct CDR3 sequences, approximately 49% seen once, with roughly 13% in the top ten. Specimen: blood. These receptors were obtained from a young man in good health.

The chain joins TRBV11-1 to TRBJ2-7, with D perhaps assigned TRBD1 or TRBD2 (6 bases each). Per germline, CDR1 SGHAT and CDR2 FQDESV (reference sequence). The CDR3 has 16 amino acids. The V end was cut by 0 bases, the J end by 0 bases, with 12 bases between. The CDR3 DNA is TGTGCCAGCAGCTTAGCCGCGGGGACAAGCTCCTACGAGCAGTACTTC. Amino acid sequence: CASSLAAGTSSYEQYF.

This clonotype was counted a few times. The chain couples TRBV29-1 to TRBJ1-2, with 9 nucleotides matching TRBD1. CDR3 length: 14 amino acids. CDR1 and CDR2 from the germline V gene are SQVTM and ANQGSEA. After removal of 4 bases from V and 0 bases from J, the junction contained 3 bases not matched to a gene. The CDR3 region has the DNA TGCAGCGTTGCGGGACAGGGCACTAACTATGGCTACACCTTC. Translation: CSVAGQGTNYGYTF.

The chain joins TRBV10-3 to TRBJ2-7; 7 bases agree with TRBD1. The trim removed 4 bases at V and 1 base at J, leaving 4 bases unmatched. The CDR3 has 14 amino acids. Per germline, CDR1 ENHRY and CDR2 SYGVKD. The CDR3 here is CAISGGQQSYEQYF. CDR3 coding DNA: TGTGCCATCAGTGGGGGACAGCAGTCCTACGAGCAGTACTTC.